Each of the 15 T cell receptor beta chains below was sequenced from the same sample in a study of blood T cell repertoires in COVID-19. Data came from immunoSEQ multiplex PCR; TCRdb stores just in-frame clones and leaves some out. The table records under 200,000 clones, 82% of them present only once. The sequencing input was PBMCs or T cells enriched from blood (not recorded which). Receptors were obtained from a man aged 50-59 years who had recovered from COVID-19.

The CDR3 sequence is CASSPSWGRTEAFF. DNA of the CDR3: TGTGCCAGCAGCCCGTCTTGGGGGAGGACTGAAGCTTTCTTT. The chain employs TRBV5-6 and TRBJ1-1; perhaps TRBD1 as D (5 bases). The germline V gene has CDR1 SGHDT and CDR2 YYEEEE. The V and J ends lost 4 bases and 5 bases respectively, with 15 bases between them. This CDR3 region has 14 residues.

A few counts support this clone. This chain joins TRBV11-2 and TRBJ1-2; TRBD1 aligns across 7 bases. Germline V lookup: CDR1 SGHAT, CDR2 FQNNGV. Germline trimming cut 4 bases from V and 12 bases from J; bases unmatched to any gene: 23. This CDR3 comprises 17 residues. The CDR3 DNA follows: TGTGCCAGCAGCTCCACTAGGGGGAGACAGGGAGCCATGCGGGACACCTTC. Translated, it gives CASSSTRGRQGAMRDTF.

This rearrangement joins TRBV6-6 to TRBJ2-1; TRBD2 is a possible D gene (6 bases). With 4 bases removed from V and 6 bases from J, the gap between germline ends came to 16 bases. This CDR3 comprises 15 residues. The germline gives CDR1 MNHNY, CDR2 SVGAGI (reference sequence). The CDR3 is CASSSETSWGNEQFF. DNA of the CDR3: TGTGCCAGCAGTTCCGAAACTAGCTGGGGCAATGAGCAGTTCTTC.

V gene TRBV11-2 combines with J gene TRBJ2-1, with D unclear. Germline loops: CDR1 SGHAT, CDR2 FQNNGV. Deletions cut 3 bases from V and 1 base from J, with 7 bases between. The CDR3 consists of 14 residues. The CDR3 nucleotides read TGTGCCAGCAGCTTTCCAAATTCCTACAATGAGCAGTTCTTC. Its translation: CASSFPNSYNEQFF.

This clone was recorded at least ten times. The V gene is TRBV29-1, the J gene TRBJ1-1; D not resolved. There are 11 residues in the CDR3. V was clipped by 6 bases and J by 3 bases, with 8 bases between them. Germline V gene sequence: CDR1 SQVTM, CDR2 ANQGSEA. DNA for the CDR3: TGCAGCGTATCGGAGGACACTGAAGCTTTCTTT. Its protein product is CSVSEDTEAFF.

The V and J genes are TRBV4-1 and TRBJ2-5; D is perhaps TRBD1 (6 bases). The CDR3 extends over 14 amino acids. In germline, CDR1 is MGHRA, CDR2 YSYEKL. Trimming took off 4 bases at V and 5 bases at J, with 14 bases between the two ends. CDR3 residues: CASSRGQYVETQYF. CDR3 coding DNA: TGCGCCAGCAGCCGAGGACAGTATGTTGAGACCCAGTACTTC.

The V call is TRBV7-9, the J call TRBJ1-3; D not resolved. V shed 7 bases and J shed 2 bases, with 9 bases lying between them. The CDR3 contains 13 residues. Germline CDR1 SEHNR, CDR2 FQNEAQ (reference sequence). As DNA, the CDR3 is TGTGCCAGCAACGCGGCAGCTGGAAACACCATATATTTT. Its translation is CASNAAAGNTIYF. The full variable domain, with the rest looked up from reference TRBV7-9 and TRBJ1-3, is DTGVSQNPRHKITKRGQNVTFRCDPISEHNRLYWYRQTLGQGPEFLTYFQNEAQLEKSRLLSDRFSAERPKGSFSTLEIQRTEQGDSAMYLCASNAAAGNTIYFGEGSWLTVV.

The chain is built from TRBV6-1 and TRBJ2-3, with a possible D match to TRBD1 (5 bases). V lost 3 bases to trimming and J lost 5 bases, with 9 bases between them. The germline V gene encodes CDR1 MNHNS and CDR2 SASEGT. CDR3 size: 13 residues. Here the CDR3 DNA reads TGTGCCAGCAGTGACGAGGACAAAGATACGCAGTATTTT. It yields the protein CASSDEDKDTQYF.

The CDR3 loop is CASSVASGTEAFF. As DNA, the CDR3 is TGTGCCAGCAGCGTAGCGAGTGGTACTGAAGCTTTCTTT. The rearrangement joins TRBV9 to TRBJ1-1; D call uncertain. Germline V CDR1 and CDR2: SGDLS, YYNGEE. Deletions cut 0 bases from V and 5 bases from J, with 8 bases between. This CDR3 contains 13 residues.

The chain joins TRBV19 to TRBJ2-5; D is perhaps TRBD2 (5 bases). V gave up 5 bases and J gave up 3 bases, with 7 bases separating them. The CDR3 consists of 12 residues. CDR1 and CDR2 from the germline V gene are LNHDA and SQIVND (reference sequence). CDR3 nucleotide sequence: TGTGCCAGTAGTGAGGGAGAAGAGACCCAGTACTTC. Translating it yields CASSEGEETQYF.

The rearrangement links TRBV11-2 to TRBJ2-5, with TRBD1 matching over 10 bases. The V gene end was trimmed by 0 bases and the J gene end by 5 bases; junction bases not matched to a gene: 3. The CDR3 contains 15 residues. The germline gives CDR1 SGHAT, CDR2 FQNNGV. The CDR3 nucleotides are TGTGCCAGCAGCTTAGAATCGGGACAGGGGGAGACCCAGTACTTC. Amino acids: CASSLESGQGETQYF.

This clone has a handful of counts. Within the sample, other DNA sequences also encode this same CDR3. The chain employs TRBV5-1 and TRBJ1-4; maybe TRBD1 (5 bases). There are 13 residues in the CDR3. Germline loops: CDR1 SGHRS, CDR2 YFSETQ. Between the trimmed V and J ends, which lost 6 bases and 5 bases, there was a span of 11 bases. In nucleotides, the CDR3 is TGCGCCAGCACCACGGGGGGAAATGAAAAACTGTTTTTT. It specifies CASTTGGNEKLFF.

This clone showed up just a few times. This sequence joins TRBV11-2 and TRBJ2-1; TRBD2 agrees at 8 bases. V was clipped by 1 base and J by 6 bases; unmatched bases: 5. There are 15 residues in the CDR3. CDR1 is SGHAT and CDR2 is FQNNGV in the germline V gene. CDR3 loop: CASSLGGGKGNEQFF. CDR3 nucleotide sequence: TGTGCCAGCAGCTTAGGCGGGGGGAAGGGCAATGAGCAGTTCTTC. Looking up the rest from reference TRBV11-2 and TRBJ2-1 gives the full variable domain: EAGVAQSPRYKIIEKRQSVAFWCNPISGHATLYWYQQILGQGPKLLIQFQNNGVVDDSQLPKDRFSAERLKGVDSTLKIQPAKLEDSAVYLCASSLGGGKGNEQFFGPGTRLTVL.

This sequence joins TRBV28 and TRBJ1-2; 8 bases agree with TRBD1. V shed 2 bases and J 8 bases; nucleotides not matched to a gene: 4. Germline CDR1 MDHEN, CDR2 SYDVKM. The length of the CDR3 is 13 residues. DNA of the CDR3: TGTGCCAGCAGTTTAAGGACAGGGTACGGCTACACCTTC. Protein: CASSLRTGYGYTF.

This clone was seen only once. The chain employs TRBV28 and TRBJ2-5, with 9 bases that match TRBD2. Germline lookup yields CDR1 MDHEN and CDR2 SYDVKM. The CDR3 has 14 amino acids. V trimming: 6 bases; J trimming: 2 bases; junction bases outside the gene matches: 4. The CDR3 region has the DNA TGTGCCAGCAGGACTAGCGGCAGTCAAGAGACCCAGTACTTC. It translates to CASRTSGSQETQYF.